The 8 T cell receptor beta chains presented below share a single source sample, sequenced in a study of shared clonotypes between healthy human individuals. TCRdb's table, derived via immunoSEQ multiplex PCR, lists solely in-frame clones and lacks some. The sample has around 500,000 clones, around 80% seen once; the top ten hold 10% to 15%. Material: PBMCs. The receptors derive from a woman aged 40 to 50 in good health. Some clones in this sample may be carry-over from other donors' samples.

The gene calls are TRBV6-1 and TRBJ2-1; perhaps TRBD2 as D (6 bases). CDR3 length: 15 amino acids. The V gene's germline CDR1 is MNHNS and CDR2 SASEGT. Between the trimmed V and J ends, which lost 1 base and 7 bases, there was a span of 14 bases. This CDR3 is CASSEGLATHNEQFF. The CDR3 DNA reads TGTGCCAGCAGTGAAGGTCTAGCGACTCATAATGAGCAGTTCTTC.

The V call is TRBV11-2, the J call TRBJ1-4, with 7 bases identical to TRBD1. CDR3 length equals 14 residues. V shed 5 bases, J shed 7 bases, and the junction held 7 bases outside the gene matches. Per germline, CDR1 SGHAT and CDR2 FQNNGV. The CDR3 sequence: CASSLTGKGEKLFF. The CDR3 DNA is TGTGCCAGCAGCCTGACAGGGAAGGGTGAAAAACTGTTTTTT.

V usage is TRBV15 and J usage is TRBJ2-7; D unresolved. The CDR3 spans 15 residues. Germline V gene data show CDR1 as LNHNV and CDR2 as YYDKDF (reference sequence). The germline V and J ends were trimmed by 0 bases and 4 bases, with 13 bases remaining between them. CDR3 nucleotides: TGTGCCACCAGCAGAGATCTTGGTCTAGATTACGAGCAGTACTTC. Protein product: CATSRDLGLDYEQYF.

The chain links TRBV27 to TRBJ1-2, with D perhaps TRBD1 (5 bases). Germline V gene lookup returns CDR1 MNHEY and CDR2 SMNVEV (reference sequence). The CDR3 extends over 12 amino acids. Trimming removed 4 bases at V and 11 bases at J, with 14 bases between. CDR3 in DNA: TGTGCCAGCAGTTGGGGACGGCTAGGGTACACCTTC. Amino acid sequence: CASSWGRLGYTF.

This clone appeared a few times. The rearrangement joins TRBV4-3 to TRBJ2-4, with D perhaps matching TRBD1 (6 bases). This CDR3 comprises 14 residues. Germline CDR1 reads LGHNA; CDR2 reads YSLEER. Trimming took off 0 bases at V and 7 bases at J, with 10 bases between the two ends. CDR3 nucleotides: TGCGCCAGCAGCCAAGATCAGGGGTTGAACATTCAGTACTTC. Protein sequence: CASSQDQGLNIQYF.

Details on this clone: One junction end disagrees with the germline gene, perhaps due to a read error. V gene TRBV6-6 combines with J gene TRBJ2-7, with 9 positions matching TRBD1. Germline assignment: CDR1 MNHNY and CDR2 SVGAGI (reference sequence). The CDR3 loop spans 10 amino acids. CDR3 in DNA: TGTGCCAGCAGTGCCGGGACAGGGACCTTC. Protein: CASSAGTGTF.

The V call is TRBV9, the J call TRBJ2-1; 7 bases line up with TRBD1. J was trimmed by 5 bases and V by 3 bases; bases with no gene match: 8. The CDR3 is 15 amino acids. Per the germline V gene, CDR1 is SGDLS and CDR2 is YYNGEE. CDR3 DNA sequence: TGTGCCAGCAGCGCAGGGGGTTTGGGTCACAATGAGCAGTTCTTC. Its protein is CASSAGGLGHNEQFF.

Here the CDR3 DNA reads TGTGCCAGCAGTGAGACAGGGTCTGAAAAACTGTTTTTT. It translates to CASSETGSEKLFF. This rearrangement joins TRBV6-1 to TRBJ1-4; TRBD1 matches at 7 bases. The germline CDR1 and CDR2 sequences are MNHNS and SASEGT. This CDR3 has 13 amino acids. Trimming cost V 3 bases and J 7 bases; bases outside gene matches: 2.